The 15 T cell receptor beta chains below come from one sample, sequenced in a study of response to subunit inactivated influenza vaccine. TCRdb reanalysed the RT-PCR reads using MiXCR and keeps one entry per CDR3 protein. Of more than 700,000 distinct CDR3 sequences in the sample, less than 25% were seen once. The sample in question was PBMCs from blood, obtained 5 days after vaccination. These receptors were taken from a man aged 50 or older who received an inactivated influenza vaccine.

This clonotype was recorded a few times. The chain is built from TRBV6-5 and TRBJ2-6; tentative D call: TRBD1 (5 bases). Looked up from germline, CDR1 is MNHEY and CDR2 is SVGAGI. CDR3 length: 15 amino acids. V dropped 2 bases and J dropped 0 bases, with 5 bases sitting between them. CDR3 region: CASSYDSSGANVLTF. CDR3 nucleotides: TGTGCCAGCAGTTACGACAGCTCTGGGGCCAACGTCCTGACTTTC.

This chain uses TRBV6-1 with TRBJ2-7; 7 bases match TRBD1. Trimming took 5 bases from V and 2 from J; bases not matched to a gene: 9. The CDR3 is 15 amino acids. The germline V gene has CDR1 MNHNS and CDR2 SASEGT. The CDR3, as DNA: TGTGCCAGCAGTCCCGGGACAGAGTTCACCTACGAGCAGTACTTC. Encoded protein: CASSPGTEFTYEQYF.

The rearrangement links TRBV24-1 to TRBJ2-5, with D possibly being TRBD1 (6 bases). The CDR3 consists of 13 residues. Per germline, CDR1 KGHDR and CDR2 SFDVKD. V lost 8 bases, J lost 1 base, and 10 bases lay in between. This CDR3 reads CATKGQSQETQYF. The CDR3 coding sequence is TGTGCCACCAAAGGACAGTCCCAAGAGACCCAGTACTTC.

With respect to this clonotype: Its ends do not fully match the called genes, so a read error is possible. The chain couples TRBV7-2 to TRBJ2-1, with 8 nucleotides matching TRBD2. The CDR3 runs to 17 residues. CDR1 is SGHTA and CDR2 is FQGNSA in the germline V gene. The CDR3 loop is CASTLAGAGVPYNEQFF. In nucleotides, the CDR3 is TGTGCCAGCACCTTAGCTGGAGCGGGAGTCCCCTACAATGAGCAGTTCTTC.

This clonotype was detected a few times. This chain connects TRBV5-1 to TRBJ2-3; D possibly matches TRBD1 or TRBD2 (6 bases each). Germline CDR1 SGHRS, CDR2 YFSETQ. CDR3 length: 14 amino acids. Trimming removed 5 bases at V and 1 base at J, with 11 bases between. The CDR3 region is CASSGGLGTDTQYF. The CDR3 DNA reads as TGCGCCAGCAGTGGGGGGCTGGGCACAGATACGCAGTATTTT. The full variable domain, rest sourced from reference TRBV5-1 and TRBJ2-3, is KAGVTQTPRYLIKTRGQQVTLSCSPISGHRSVSWYQQTPGQGLQFLFEYFSETQRNKGNFPGRFSGRQFSNSRSEMNVSTLELGDSALYLCASSGGLGTDTQYFGPGTRLTVL.

This clonotype was seen many times. The chain joins TRBV5-1 to TRBJ2-1; possible D gene TRBD1, 5 bases. Germline CDR1 reads SGHRS; CDR2 reads YFSETQ. This CDR3 has 12 residues. Trimming took 4 bases from V and 6 from J, leaving 8 bases between them. The DNA of the CDR3 is TGCGCCAGCAGCGCCCAGGGCAATGAGCAGTTCTTC. This sequence encodes CASSAQGNEQFF.

This clonotype turned up a few times. V usage is TRBV20-1 and J usage is TRBJ1-6; D gene ambiguous. V was clipped by 1 base and J by 9 bases, with 13 bases between them. The CDR3 length is 14 residues. Looked up from germline, CDR1 is DFQATT and CDR2 is SNEGSKA (reference sequence). CDR3 protein: CSARAGPGGSPLHF. The CDR3 DNA sequence: TGCAGTGCTAGAGCCGGCCCTGGAGGTTCACCCCTCCACTTT.

The rearrangement joins TRBV4-3 to TRBJ2-1; the match to TRBD2 covers 8 bases. V trimming: 4 bases; J trimming: 5 bases; junction bases outside the gene matches: 4. The CDR3 is made up of 14 amino acids. Germline V CDR1 and CDR2: LGHNA, YSLEER. CDR3 amino acids: CASSRVAGNNEQFF. In nucleotides, the CDR3 is TGCGCCAGCAGCCGAGTAGCGGGGAACAATGAGCAGTTCTTC.

The table lists this clonotype with a few counts. The gene calls are TRBV4-1 and TRBJ2-2; 7 bases align to TRBD1. The CDR3 totals 18 residues. Germline lookup yields CDR1 MGHRA and CDR2 YSYEKL. J was trimmed by 1 base and V by 4 bases; bases with no gene match: 12. The CDR3 reads CASSLPPPGTVNTGELFF. The CDR3 DNA reads as TGCGCCAGCAGCCTACCCCCCCCGGGGACAGTGAACACCGGGGAGCTGTTTTTT.

The rearrangement uses TRBV6-5 and TRBJ2-1, with 9 bases identical to TRBD2. This CDR3 region has 16 residues. Trimming at V came to 2 bases and at J to 3 bases, leaving 5 bases not matched to a gene. Germline CDR1 reads MNHEY; CDR2 reads SVGAGI. The CDR3 protein is CASSYASAGGYNEQFF. The CDR3 DNA reads as TGTGCCAGCAGTTACGCCTCAGCGGGAGGCTACAATGAGCAGTTCTTC.

There are many counts of this clonotype. The J gene is TRBJ2-3, the V gene TRBV6-5; D possibly corresponds to TRBD2 (6 bases). The germline CDR1 and CDR2 sequences are MNHEY and SVGAGI. Trimming took 0 bases from V and 1 from J, leaving 8 bases between them. This CDR3 has 15 amino acids. The CDR3 DNA reads as TGTGCCAGCAGTTACTCTCCGGGGGGCACAGATACGCAGTATTTT. This translates into CASSYSPGGTDTQYF.

This clonotype was seen a handful of times. V and J are TRBV20-1 and TRBJ1-4, with 7 bases matching TRBD1. The J segment lost 7 bases and the V segment lost 0 bases, leaving 11 bases of the junction unmatched. The CDR3 contains 16 residues. The germline gives CDR1 DFQATT, CDR2 SNEGSKA (reference sequence). The DNA for the CDR3 is TGCAGTGCTAGAGACGCGACAGGGTCGGAATTTGAAAAACTGTTTTTT. Amino acid sequence: CSARDATGSEFEKLFF.

The rearrangement links TRBV5-1 to TRBJ2-2; D is undetermined. V lost 1 base and J 3 bases, leaving 10 bases between the germline ends. The CDR3 is 15 residues long. Germline V gene data show CDR1 as SGHRS and CDR2 as YFSETQ. The CDR3 sequence is CASSLTWVDTGELFF. DNA for the CDR3: TGCGCCAGCAGCTTGACTTGGGTGGACACCGGGGAGCTGTTTTTT.

This clonotype has more than one count but fewer than ten. The rearrangement joins TRBV7-3 to TRBJ2-3; TRBD2 aligns across 7 bases. The CDR3 is made up of 15 amino acids. With 5 bases clipped from V and 4 bases from J, the junction kept 9 bases outside the gene matches. Germline V CDR1 and CDR2: SGHTA, FQGTGA. The CDR3: CASSRGAGEPDTQYF. The CDR3 DNA reads TGTGCCAGCAGCCGGGGTGCGGGAGAACCAGATACGCAGTATTTT.

This rearrangement joins TRBV27 to TRBJ1-6; D gene unclear. There are 14 residues in the CDR3. Germline V gene lookup returns CDR1 MNHEY and CDR2 SMNVEV (reference sequence). V was pared by 2 bases and J by 5 bases, with 7 bases between. CDR3 DNA: TGTGCCAGCAGTTTAGCCACGGATAATTCACCCCTCCACTTT. Amino acid sequence: CASSLATDNSPLHF.